Each of the 3 T cell receptor beta chains below was sequenced from the same sample in a study of CD4 T cells in relation to SARS-CoV-2 and coronaviruses. Before the COVID-19 pandemic, during about 2010-2018, CD4+ T cells were taken from unexposed donors. CD4+ T cells were isolated from the cells after roughly 11 days of culture. Produced via immunoSEQ multiplex PCR; TCRdb's table is partial and in-frame only. The data show 20,000 or so clones, approximately 82% seen once. These receptors are not linked to any known antigen. Source material: CD4+ T cells from PBMCs, cultured in vitro. All receptors come from a human donor in good health.

The V and J genes are TRBV12-5 and TRBJ1-2; 8 bases agree with TRBD1. V shed 4 bases, J shed 8 bases, and the junction held 12 bases outside the gene matches. Looked up from germline, CDR1 is LGHNT and CDR2 is FRNRAP. The CDR3 spans 15 residues. CDR3 bases: TGTGCTAGTGGTTCCCGGACAGGGATCACGGGGGGCTACACCTTC. Residues: CASGSRTGITGGYTF.

J is TRBJ2-7 and V is TRBV28; weak D call: TRBD2 (7 bases). The CDR3 spans 17 residues. The germline V gene encodes CDR1 MDHEN and CDR2 SYDVKM. The V gene lost 3 bases and the J gene lost 2 bases, with 20 bases spanning the gap. The CDR3 is CASSLGAASGTPYEQYF. The DNA of the CDR3 is TGTGCCAGCAGTTTGGGGGCTGCCAGCGGGACACCCTACGAGCAGTACTTC. The variable domain in full, with the rest retrieved from reference TRBV28 and TRBJ2-7, is DVKVTQSSRYLVKRTGEKVFLECVQDMDHENMFWYRQDPGLGLRLIYFSYDVKMKEKGDIPEGYSVSREKKERFSLILESASTNQTSMYLCASSLGAASGTPYEQYFGPGTRLTVT.

The chain links TRBV12-5 to TRBJ1-2; D is undetermined. V shed 0 bases and J shed 8 bases, with 7 bases lying between them. The V gene's germline CDR1 is LGHNT and CDR2 FRNRAP. The CDR3 contains 12 residues. CDR3: CASGLVLGGYTF. CDR3 in DNA: TGTGCTAGTGGTTTGGTACTAGGGGGCTACACCTTC.